These 30 T cell receptor beta chains came from one sample sequenced in a study of cytomegalovirus exposure and HLA in healthy donors. The repertoire was sequenced with immunoSEQ multiplex PCR; TCRdb's copy has only in-frame clones and lacks some. This sample yields 65,000 to 90,000 clones, of which about 95% are seen a single time; 3% to 4% belongs to the top ten. The sequencing input was PBMCs. These TCRs come from a man aged 18 to 29 in good health and CMV-seronegative.

The J gene is TRBJ1-1, the V gene TRBV4-3, with TRBD1 as a possible D gene (5 bases). This CDR3 contains 14 residues. V was clipped by 3 bases and J by 4 bases, with 12 bases between them. Germline CDR1 and CDR2: LGHNA and YSLEER. This CDR3 reads CASSQARAGTEAFF. The DNA for the CDR3 is TGCGCCAGCAGCCAGGCCAGGGCCGGCACTGAAGCTTTCTTT.

This rearrangement joins TRBV5-1 to TRBJ1-2; D gene uncertain. The CDR3 is 14 residues long. V dropped 0 bases and J dropped 5 bases, with 11 bases sitting between them. CDR1 is SGHRS and CDR2 is YFSETQ in the germline V gene. In DNA, the CDR3 is TGCGCCAGCAGCTTGGGAATGGAGAGTTATGGCTACACCTTC. Protein sequence: CASSLGMESYGYTF.

DNA of the CDR3: TGTGCCAGCAGTTACGGACGGACTGTATACTTC. It translates to CASSYGRTVYF. This chain links TRBV6-6 with TRBJ2-4, with a tentative D call TRBD2 (5 bases). The CDR3 covers 11 residues. The ends were cut back, 2 bases at V and 16 bases at J, with 12 bases in the middle. In germline, CDR1 is MNHNY, CDR2 SVGAGI (reference sequence).

The rearrangement uses TRBV11-3 and TRBJ2-2; unclear D gene. This CDR3 has 15 amino acids. Trimming pared 0 bases from V and 3 bases from J, leaving 8 bases between. Germline V gene lookup returns CDR1 SGHNT and CDR2 YENEEA. CDR3 protein: CASSLEARYTGELFF. The DNA of the CDR3 is TGTGCCAGCAGCTTAGAGGCCAGATACACCGGGGAGCTGTTTTTT.

This sequence joins TRBV4-2 and TRBJ1-1, with 8 bases fitting TRBD1. The CDR3 is made up of 16 amino acids. With V trimmed by 2 bases and J by 4 bases, 9 bases remained unmatched. CDR1 LGHNA and CDR2 YNFKEQ come from the germline V gene. The DNA of the CDR3 is TGTGCCAGCAGCCAAAGTCAGGGGGCGGTCGCCACTGAAGCTTTCTTT. This translates into CASSQSQGAVATEAFF.

The count of this clone is one. This chain links TRBV28 with TRBJ2-2, with D possibly TRBD1 on 6 matching bases. Germline V CDR1 and CDR2: MDHEN, SYDVKM. The CDR3 covers 16 residues. V was trimmed by 5 bases and J by 2 bases, leaving 15 bases between them. For the CDR3, the DNA is TGTGCCAGCAGTGGGGCTGGGACATTCAACACCGGGGAGCTGTTTTTT. Translation gives CASSGAGTFNTGELFF.

This clone was detected only once. This rearrangement joins TRBV9 to TRBJ1-2, with 9 bases that match TRBD1. V dropped 3 bases and J dropped 8; count of bases not matched to a gene: 11. The length of the CDR3 is 15 residues. Germline loops: CDR1 SGDLS, CDR2 YYNGEE. CDR3 region: CASSERGQGVRGYTF. The CDR3 DNA reads as TGTGCCAGCAGCGAAAGGGGACAGGGTGTCCGGGGCTACACCTTC.

V usage is TRBV5-6 and J usage is TRBJ1-5, with D tentatively TRBD1 (6 bases). Deletions cut 3 bases from V and 5 bases from J, with 12 bases between. CDR1 is SGHDT and CDR2 is YYEEEE in the germline V gene. This CDR3 region has 14 residues. DNA of the CDR3: TGTGCCAGCAGCTCGGACAGCCTTGATCAGCCCCAGCATTTT. Protein sequence: CASSSDSLDQPQHF.

The chain carries TRBV12-5 and TRBJ1-2; no clear D. In germline, CDR1 is LGHNT, CDR2 FRNRAP. The CDR3 covers 13 residues. V was pared by 7 bases and J by 0 bases, with 9 bases between. The CDR3 DNA reads TGTGCTAGTGACCACAAAGCTAACTATGGCTACACCTTC. Its protein product is CASDHKANYGYTF.

V usage is TRBV19 and J usage is TRBJ2-1; the D is unclear. Between the trimmed V and J ends, which lost 5 bases and 0 bases, there was a span of 14 bases. The CDR3 is made up of 16 amino acids. In germline, CDR1 is LNHDA, CDR2 SQIVND (reference sequence). CDR3 nucleotides: TGTGCCAGTAGTTCCCGACAACTCAGCTCCTACAATGAGCAGTTCTTC. Its protein product is CASSSRQLSSYNEQFF.

In DNA, the CDR3 is TGTGCCGCCAGTCAGTCTCATGGCTACACCTTC. Its protein product is CAASQSHGYTF. The rearrangement uses TRBV6-5 and TRBJ1-2; no clear D. The CDR3 sequence is 11 residues long. V lost 11 bases and J 6 bases, leaving 13 bases between the germline ends. CDR1 MNHEY and CDR2 SVGAGI come from the germline V gene.

This clone came up once. The chain carries TRBV6-5 and TRBJ1-5; 8 bases are shared with TRBD1. The junction had 9 bases not matched to a gene; V was cut back by 6 bases and J by 8 bases. The germline CDR1 and CDR2 sequences are MNHEY and SVGAGI. The CDR3 is 14 residues long. DNA for the CDR3: TGTGCCAGCAGGTCCCGGGACAGGCGGGAGCCCCAGCATTTT. Protein sequence: CASRSRDRREPQHF.

The chain uses TRBV4-1 and TRBJ2-7; D possibly corresponds to TRBD1 (5 bases). This CDR3 comprises 15 residues. Germline lookup yields CDR1 MGHRA and CDR2 YSYEKL. Trimming left V 0 bases short and J 6 bases short, with 15 bases between. The CDR3 spells CASSQDYPGRGEQYF. The CDR3 DNA sequence: TGCGCCAGCAGCCAAGATTACCCGGGTAGGGGCGAGCAGTACTTC.

The chain combines TRBV7-9 with TRBJ1-2, with D perhaps matching TRBD1 (6 bases). V dropped 5 bases and J dropped 2 bases, with 12 bases sitting between them. The CDR3 is made up of 14 amino acids. CDR1 and CDR2 from the germline V gene are SEHNR and FQNEAQ (reference sequence). DNA of the CDR3: TGTGCCAGCAGCCTTTCGGACAGAAACTATGGCTACACCTTC. Its protein is CASSLSDRNYGYTF.

V and J are TRBV7-2 and TRBJ2-7; tentatively, D is TRBD2 (5 bases). This CDR3 region has 13 residues. Germline CDR1 reads SGHTA; CDR2 reads FQGNSA. With 0 bases removed from V and 5 bases from J, the gap between germline ends came to 8 bases. The CDR3 here is CASSLAPGDEQYF. The CDR3 DNA follows: TGTGCCAGCAGCTTAGCGCCCGGGGACGAGCAGTACTTC.

The rearrangement uses TRBV7-2 and TRBJ2-1, with 9 bases that match TRBD1. Germline CDR1 SGHTA, CDR2 FQGNSA. The CDR3 runs to 15 residues. The V gene end was trimmed by 8 bases and the J gene end by 4 bases; junction bases not matched to a gene: 9. The CDR3 nucleotides are TGTGCCAGCCCAGACCCGGACAGGGGTTACAATGAGCAGTTCTTC. Translation gives CASPDPDRGYNEQFF.

The rearrangement joins TRBV9 to TRBJ2-5; 15 bases match TRBD2. CDR1 is SGDLS, CDR2 YYNGEE, per germline. Trimming removed 3 bases from V and 4 bases from J; junction bases left unmatched: 10. This CDR3 has 18 residues. The CDR3 sequence: CASSAEGTSGGFGETQYF. The CDR3 bases are TGTGCCAGCAGCGCAGAGGGGACTAGCGGGGGGTTTGGAGAGACCCAGTACTTC.

The rearrangement uses TRBV27 and TRBJ1-5; 7 bases are a match to TRBD1. V dropped 6 bases and J dropped 5; count of bases not matched to a gene: 4. This CDR3 is built from 13 residues. Germline CDR1 reads MNHEY; CDR2 reads SMNVEV (reference sequence). In DNA, the CDR3 is TGTGCCAGCAGCGACAGGGTTCATCAGCCCCAGCATTTT. This gives the protein CASSDRVHQPQHF.

The chain carries TRBV21-1 and TRBJ2-7; the D call in the table, TRBD1, was not verified against the DNA. TRBV21-1 represents a pseudogene. The CDR3 spans 13 residues. DNA of the CDR3: TGTGCCAGCAGCCCGGACATTCTCTACGAGCAGTACTTC. Its protein is CASSPDILYEQYF.

The V and J genes are TRBV7-8 and TRBJ1-5; tentative D call: TRBD1 (6 bases). The CDR3 loop spans 15 amino acids. Trimming took 2 bases from V and 6 from J, leaving 14 bases between them. Germline CDR1 reads SGHVS; CDR2 reads FQNEAQ. CDR3 amino acids: CASSLTVDRGQPQHF. The CDR3 DNA follows: TGTGCCAGCAGCTTAACAGTGGACAGAGGTCAGCCCCAGCATTTT. Supplemented by reference TRBV7-8 and TRBJ1-5, the full variable domain reads GAGVSQSPRYKVAKRGQDVALRCDPISGHVSLFWYQQALGQGPEFLTYFQNEAQLDKSGLPSDRFFAERPEGSVSTLKIQRTQQEDSAVYLCASSLTVDRGQPQHFGDGTRLSIL.

V is TRBV19 and J is TRBJ1-2, with a possible D match to TRBD1 (6 bases). Germline V gene data show CDR1 as LNHDA and CDR2 as SQIVND (reference sequence). The CDR3 has 13 residues. Between the trimmed V and J ends, which lost 7 bases and 8 bases, there was a span of 17 bases. The CDR3 nucleotides are TGTGCCAGTACCCATGCAGGGGTTGGGGGCTACACCTTC. Its protein is CASTHAGVGGYTF.

This clone is a singleton in its sample. The V call is TRBV5-1, the J call TRBJ1-1; TRBD1 is a possible D gene (5 bases). With 0 bases removed from V and 1 base from J, the gap between germline ends came to 13 bases. Germline V gene lookup returns CDR1 SGHRS and CDR2 YFSETQ. CDR3 size: 16 residues. The DNA of the CDR3 is TGCGCCAGCAGCTTGGAGGGAGGGGAATCGAACACTGAAGCTTTCTTT. Its protein product is CASSLEGGESNTEAFF.

V gene TRBV29-1 combines with J gene TRBJ2-7; D is perhaps TRBD1 (5 bases). V was pared by 6 bases and J by 3 bases, with 18 bases between. Germline V gene data show CDR1 as SQVTM and CDR2 as ANQGSEA. The CDR3 is made up of 14 amino acids. The DNA of the CDR3 is TGCAGCGTCGCCCCGGGCCAGGGCGGCTACGAGCAGTACTTC. Translated: CSVAPGQGGYEQYF.

The CDR3 reads CASSLASGGLGTEAFF. CDR3 in DNA: TGCGCCAGCAGCTTGGCGTCAGGGGGCTTGGGCACTGAAGCTTTCTTT. This chain links TRBV5-1 with TRBJ1-1, with 8 bases matching TRBD1. Trimming cost V 0 bases and J 4 bases; bases outside gene matches: 8. CDR1 is SGHRS and CDR2 is YFSETQ in the germline V gene. The CDR3 is 16 residues long.

The rearrangement links TRBV4-1 to TRBJ1-3; 8 bases match TRBD1. This CDR3 spans 17 amino acids. Unmatched junction bases numbered 8, after V lost 4 bases and J lost 0 bases. The germline V gene encodes CDR1 MGHRA and CDR2 YSYEKL. The CDR3 DNA follows: TGCGCCAGCAGCCGACAGGGGATCACGCTCTCTGGAAACACCATATATTTT. Translation gives CASSRQGITLSGNTIYF.

V and J are TRBV7-3 and TRBJ1-1; 7 bases fit TRBD1. CDR1 is SGHTA and CDR2 is FQGTGA in the germline V gene. The CDR3 loop spans 13 amino acids. J was trimmed by 10 bases and V by 4 bases; bases with no gene match: 9. CDR3 DNA sequence: TGTGCCAGCAGCTCCGGACAGGCGGGAATAGCTTTCTTT. It is translated as CASSSGQAGIAFF.

This chain joins TRBV7-6 and TRBJ2-5; 7 bases match TRBD1. The CDR3 is 14 residues long. Germline CDR1 SGHVS, CDR2 FNYEAQ. Germline trimming cut 2 bases from V and 2 bases from J; bases unmatched to any gene: 2. The CDR3, as DNA: TGTGCCAGCAGCTTAAGGGACAGTCAAGAGACCCAGTACTTC. This encodes CASSLRDSQETQYF. Combining the CDR3 with reference TRBV7-6 and TRBJ2-5 gives the whole variable domain GAGVSQSPRYKVTKRGQDVALRCDPISGHVSLYWYRQALGQGPEFLTYFNYEAQQDKSGLPNDRFSAERPEGSISTLTIQRTEQRDSAMYRCASSLRDSQETQYFGPGTRLLVL.

This rearrangement joins TRBV5-4 to TRBJ2-7; TRBD1 is a possible D gene (6 bases). In germline, CDR1 is SGHNT, CDR2 YYREEE (reference sequence). Trimming stripped 0 bases from V and 3 bases from J, with 13 bases between. The CDR3 spans 15 residues. CDR3 DNA: TGTGCCAGCAGCTTGGGGGGGCAGGTAAACTACGAGCAGTACTTC. It translates to CASSLGGQVNYEQYF.

The rearrangement links TRBV12-5 to TRBJ1-1; D may be TRBD1 (5 bases). There are 13 residues in the CDR3. V was clipped by 4 bases and J by 5 bases, with 11 bases between them. Germline lookup yields CDR1 LGHNT and CDR2 FRNRAP. The DNA of the CDR3 is TGTGCTAGTGGTTCGGGGGTAGGGACTGAAGCTTTCTTT. The encoded protein is CASGSGVGTEAFF.

The chain links TRBV18 to TRBJ2-2; possibly TRBD1 for D (6 bases). The CDR3 contains 14 residues. V shed 6 bases and J shed 1 base, with 9 bases lying between them. CDR1 KGHSH and CDR2 LQKENI come from the germline V gene. The CDR3 here is CASSQDRNTGELFF. CDR3 DNA sequence: TGTGCCAGCTCGCAGGACAGGAACACCGGGGAGCTGTTTTTT.